This passage covers 32 T cell receptor beta chains from one sample sequenced in a study of blood T cell repertoires in COVID-19. TCRdb keeps only in-frame clones here, not all; method: immunoSEQ multiplex PCR. The data show some 150,000 clones, with around 80% seen just once and about 7% held by the top ten. The sequencing sample was made of peripheral blood. The receptors were gathered from a woman between 50 and 59 years old in a cohort sampled during active or convalescent COVID-19.

The V and J genes are TRBV4-1 and TRBJ1-1; possible D gene TRBD1, 5 bases. Germline assignment: CDR1 MGHRA and CDR2 YSYEKL. The CDR3 runs 13 residues. Trimming took off 0 bases at V and 7 bases at J, with 9 bases between the two ends. The CDR3 region is CASSQDWGSEAFF. In nucleotides, the CDR3 is TGCGCCAGCAGCCAAGACTGGGGCAGTGAAGCTTTCTTT.

The rearrangement uses TRBV5-1 and TRBJ2-2; 12 nucleotides align to TRBD2. V shed 6 bases and J 6 bases; nucleotides not matched to a gene: 6. This CDR3 has 15 amino acids. Germline values: CDR1 SGHRS, CDR2 YFSETQ. The CDR3 region is CASNLAGGHPGELFF. The CDR3 coding sequence is TGCGCCAGCAACCTAGCGGGGGGGCATCCCGGGGAGCTGTTTTTT.

This clone showed up many times. CDR3 sequence reads: CASSLSTGGLYEQYF. CDR3 nucleotides: TGTGCCAGCAGCCTCTCGACAGGGGGCTTGTACGAGCAGTACTTC. The gene calls are TRBV7-3 and TRBJ2-7, with TRBD1 matching over 10 bases. The J segment lost 4 bases and the V segment lost 5 bases, leaving 8 bases of the junction unmatched. CDR1 and CDR2 (germline): SGHTA, FQGTGA. The CDR3 contains 15 residues.

The rearrangement uses TRBV2 and TRBJ1-4; maybe TRBD1 (5 bases). This CDR3 is 14 amino acids long. Germline CDR1 reads SNHLY; CDR2 reads FYNNEI. The V gene lost 0 bases and the J gene lost 7 bases, with 9 bases spanning the gap. CDR3 nucleotide sequence: TGTGCCAGCAGTGAAGCGCTGGGGGGTGAAAAACTGTTTTTT. It encodes CASSEALGGEKLFF.

The rearrangement uses TRBV6-6 and TRBJ1-1; D might be TRBD1 (6 bases). The ends were cut back, 5 bases at V and 6 bases at J, with 10 bases in the middle. CDR3 length: 12 residues. Germline-derived CDR1 and CDR2 are MNHNY and SVGAGI (reference sequence). In DNA, the CDR3 is TGTGCCAGCAGTCACGGACAGTCTGAAGCTTTCTTT. It is translated as CASSHGQSEAFF.

The rearrangement links TRBV5-4 to TRBJ2-7; TRBD2 matches at 10 bases. The V and J ends lost 1 base and 0 bases, in that order; junction bases with no gene match: 1. CDR1 and CDR2 from the germline V gene are SGHNT and YYREEE (reference sequence). CDR3 length: 15 amino acids. The chain's CDR3 is CASSLKRGGSYEQYF. For the CDR3, the DNA is TGTGCCAGCAGCTTGAAGCGGGGGGGCTCCTACGAGCAGTACTTC.

The J gene is TRBJ2-1, the V gene TRBV14; 8 positions agree with TRBD2. The CDR3 is 16 amino acids. The trim removed 4 bases at V and 5 bases at J, leaving 10 bases unmatched. Germline values: CDR1 SGHDN, CDR2 FVKESK. The CDR3 coding sequence is TGTGCCAGCAGCCCCCGCGTTATAGCGGGGAACAATGAGCAGTTCTTC. Its protein product is CASSPRVIAGNNEQFF. The full variable domain, its missing parts supplied by reference TRBV14 and TRBJ2-1, is EAGVTQFPSHSVIEKGQTVTLRCDPISGHDNLYWYRRVMGKEIKFLLHFVKESKQDESGMPNNRFLAERTGGTYSTLKVQPAELEDSGVYFCASSPRVIAGNNEQFFGPGTRLTVL.

This clone was counted a few times. V usage is TRBV9 and J usage is TRBJ1-4; 9 nucleotides match TRBD1. Germline values: CDR1 SGDLS, CDR2 YYNGEE. The CDR3 runs to 16 residues. Trimming at V came to 4 bases and at J to 4 bases, leaving 8 bases not matched to a gene. The CDR3 loop reads CASSRTGQGYNEKLFF. CDR3 in DNA: TGTGCCAGCAGCCGCACGGGACAGGGATATAATGAAAAACTGTTTTTT.

V is TRBV20-1 and J is TRBJ2-7; 7 bases are shared with TRBD2. The CDR3 sequence is 11 residues long. In germline, CDR1 is DFQATT, CDR2 SNEGSKA (reference sequence). V trimming: 6 bases; J trimming: 7 bases; junction bases outside the gene matches: 6. For the CDR3, the DNA is TGCAGTGCCTTCTTTAGCGGGGAGCAGTACTTC. Translating it yields CSAFFSGEQYF.

The gene calls are TRBV12-5 and TRBJ1-5; a weak D match, TRBD1 (5 bases). V lost 9 bases and J 7 bases, leaving 19 bases between the germline ends. The CDR3 length is 14 residues. Germline V lookup: CDR1 LGHNT, CDR2 FRNRAP. The CDR3 region is CASGNQGSGQPQHF. CDR3 DNA: TGTGCTAGCGGAAACCAGGGCTCGGGCCAGCCCCAGCATTTT.

The CDR3 DNA follows: TGTGCCAGCAGCTTAGATCTGGCGAACACTGAAGCTTTCTTT. It codes for CASSLDLANTEAFF. The chain combines TRBV11-2 with TRBJ1-1, with unresolved D. The germline gives CDR1 SGHAT, CDR2 FQNNGV. This CDR3 is built from 14 residues. Trimming took 0 bases from V and 1 from J, leaving 6 bases between them. Drawing the rest from reference TRBV11-2 and TRBJ1-1, the complete variable domain is EAGVAQSPRYKIIEKRQSVAFWCNPISGHATLYWYQQILGQGPKLLIQFQNNGVVDDSQLPKDRFSAERLKGVDSTLKIQPAKLEDSAVYLCASSLDLANTEAFFGQGTRLTVV.

V and J are TRBV19 and TRBJ1-1; D gene uncertain. With 1 base removed from V and 12 bases from J, the gap between germline ends came to 12 bases. The germline CDR1 and CDR2 sequences are LNHDA and SQIVND (reference sequence). The CDR3 spans 12 residues. The CDR3 DNA reads TGTGCCAGTAGTATAGTCTCAGGAAGAACTTTCTTT. Its protein is CASSIVSGRTFF. Using reference TRBV19 and TRBJ1-1 for the parts outside the CDR3, the full variable domain is DGGITQSPKYLFRKEGQNVTLSCEQNLNHDAMYWYRQDPGQGLRLIYYSQIVNDFQKGDIAEGYSVSREKKESFPLTVTSAQKNPTAFYLCASSIVSGRTFFGQGTRLTVV.

The rearrangement joins TRBV19 to TRBJ1-5; D is perhaps TRBD1 (6 bases). The CDR3 sequence is 14 residues long. Per the germline V gene, CDR1 is LNHDA and CDR2 is SQIVND (reference sequence). Trimming stripped 6 bases from V and 0 bases from J, with 9 bases between. The CDR3 loop reads CASRNRDSNQPQHF. As DNA, the CDR3 is TGTGCCAGTAGGAACAGGGATAGCAATCAGCCCCAGCATTTT.

The V call is TRBV29-1, the J call TRBJ2-7; 9 nucleotides align to TRBD1. V shed 7 bases, J shed 0 bases, and the junction held 10 bases outside the gene matches. Germline V gene lookup returns CDR1 SQVTM and CDR2 ANQGSEA. This CDR3 is built from 15 residues. The CDR3 bases are TGCAGCGCCATCTTAGGGACAGGGCTCTCCTACGAGCAGTACTTC. As protein: CSAILGTGLSYEQYF.

The chain employs TRBV10-3 and TRBJ2-7; D is unclear. This CDR3 spans 11 amino acids. V lost 3 bases and J lost 4, with 4 bases in between. Germline assignment: CDR1 ENHRY and CDR2 SYGVKD. Here the CDR3 DNA reads TGTGCCATCAGTGATTCGTACGAGCAGTACTTC. The encoded protein is CAISDSYEQYF.

The V gene is TRBV2, the J gene TRBJ1-1, with D perhaps matching TRBD1 (5 bases). There are 12 residues in the CDR3. Per germline, CDR1 SNHLY and CDR2 FYNNEI. Trimming stripped 6 bases from V and 10 bases from J, with 15 bases between. The CDR3 DNA follows: TGTGCCAGCAGGTTAGAGGGGAGGAGAGCTTTCTTT. Amino acids: CASRLEGRRAFF.

V gene TRBV7-2 combines with J gene TRBJ1-3; D gene ambiguous. V was shortened by 2 bases and J by 4 bases, with 15 bases between the two germline ends. The CDR3 has 16 amino acids. Germline V gene sequence: CDR1 SGHTA, CDR2 FQGNSA. This CDR3 reads CASSLNLPSLGNTIYF. Written as DNA, the CDR3 is TGTGCCAGCAGCTTAAATCTCCCCTCTCTCGGAAACACCATATATTTT.

This clone was detected once. This sequence joins TRBV3-1 (or the pseudogene TRBV3-2) and TRBJ1-1; no definite D call. The ends were cut back, 4 bases at V and 0 bases at J, with 9 bases in the middle. Germline CDR1 is LGHDT and CDR2 is YNNKEL (reference sequence). The length of the CDR3 is 14 residues. The CDR3: CASSLAHMNTEAFF. Here the CDR3 DNA reads TGTGCCAGCAGCCTCGCACACATGAACACTGAAGCTTTCTTT.

The chain links TRBV30 to TRBJ1-4, with 11 nucleotides matching TRBD1. Trimming at V came to 5 bases and at J to 7 bases, leaving 3 bases not matched to a gene. Per the germline V gene, CDR1 is GTSNPN and CDR2 is SVGIG (reference sequence). This CDR3 has 13 amino acids. CDR3 loop: CAWGTGGSEKLFF. The CDR3 nucleotides are TGTGCCTGGGGGACAGGGGGGAGTGAAAAACTGTTTTTT.

The rearrangement joins TRBV12-3 or TRBV12-4 to TRBJ1-1; D uncertain. The CDR3 has 13 residues. V lost 2 bases to trimming and J lost 1 base, with 5 bases between them. Written as DNA, the CDR3 is TGTGCCAGCAGTTTACACAAGAACACTGAAGCTTTCTTT. Translating it yields CASSLHKNTEAFF.

The chain has TRBV4-3 and TRBJ2-1; TRBD2 matches 8 bases. This CDR3 region has 16 residues. The germline V gene encodes CDR1 LGHNA and CDR2 YSLEER. V lost 0 bases and J lost 4; bases outside the gene matches: 5. CDR3 loop: CASSQDQRGSYNEQFF. The CDR3 DNA follows: TGCGCCAGCAGCCAAGACCAGCGGGGGTCATACAATGAGCAGTTCTTC.

The genes are TRBV2 and TRBJ1-5; 7 bases match TRBD1. Germline V gene sequence: CDR1 SNHLY, CDR2 FYNNEI. The CDR3 runs 14 residues. V dropped 8 bases and J dropped 2; count of bases not matched to a gene: 6. CDR3 residues: CASSYQGGNQPQHF. Written as DNA, the CDR3 is TGTGCCAGCTCCTATCAGGGGGGCAATCAGCCCCAGCATTTT.

The chain carries TRBV5-4 and TRBJ2-3, with 15 bases fitting TRBD2. Losses at the gene ends were 4 bases for V and 8 bases for J; bases not matched to a gene: 8. Germline V lookup: CDR1 SGHNT, CDR2 YYREEE (reference sequence). The CDR3 is made up of 16 amino acids. For the CDR3, the DNA is TGTGCCAGCAGCCAGGGACTAGCGGGGGGCCACGGTACGCAGTATTTT. Its translation: CASSQGLAGGHGTQYF. Combining the CDR3 with reference TRBV5-4 and TRBJ2-3 gives the whole variable domain ETGVTQSPTHLIKTRGQQVTLRCSSQSGHNTVSWYQQALGQGPQFIFQYYREEENGRGNFPPRFSGLQFPNYSSELNVNALELDDSALYLCASSQGLAGGHGTQYFGPGTRLTVL.

The chain has TRBV7-9 and TRBJ2-1, with TRBD2 as a possible D gene (6 bases). The CDR3 has 15 residues. Trimming took 4 bases from V and 3 from J, leaving 13 bases between them. CDR1 is SEHNR, CDR2 FQNEAQ, per germline (reference sequence). This CDR3 is CASSYRGYLYNEQFF. CDR3 DNA: TGTGCCAGCAGCTACCGGGGGTACCTCTACAATGAGCAGTTCTTC.

This clone showed up just once. This chain joins TRBV18 and TRBJ1-1; tentatively, D is TRBD1 (6 bases). The CDR3 has 14 amino acids. The V end lost 1 base, the J end lost 4 bases, and 10 bases lay between the germline ends. The germline CDR1 and CDR2 sequences are KGHSH and LQKENI. The CDR3 DNA reads TGTGCCAGCTCACCACGGGGGCAACCCACTGAAGCTTTCTTT. Translation gives CASSPRGQPTEAFF. Combining the CDR3 with reference TRBV18 and TRBJ1-1 gives the whole variable domain NAGVMQNPRHLVRRRGQEARLRCSPMKGHSHVYWYRQLPEEGLKFMVYLQKENIIDESGMPKERFSAEFPKEGPSILRIQQVVRGDSAAYFCASSPRGQPTEAFFGQGTRLTVV.

The count of this clone is one. V is TRBV19 and J is TRBJ1-5, with 9 nucleotides matching TRBD1. Germline CDR1 LNHDA, CDR2 SQIVND (reference sequence). V lost 6 bases and J lost 3; bases outside the gene matches: 12. The CDR3 has 17 amino acids. CDR3 in DNA: TGTGCCAGTAGGAGAGCGAAGGGACAGGGCTACAATCAGCCCCAGCATTTT. Amino acids: CASRRAKGQGYNQPQHF.

The gene calls are TRBV29-1 and TRBJ1-1; D not certain. V lost 1 base, J lost 0 bases, and 9 bases lay in between. CDR1 SQVTM and CDR2 ANQGSEA come from the germline V gene. The CDR3 covers 14 residues. CDR3 sequence reads: CSVEGDGMNTEAFF. DNA of the CDR3: TGCAGCGTTGAAGGTGACGGGATGAACACTGAAGCTTTCTTT.

CDR3 coding DNA: TGTGCCAGCAGGTCCAGCGGGGGGGCAAATCAAGAGACCCAGTACTTC. It translates to CASRSSGGANQETQYF. The gene calls are TRBV7-3 and TRBJ2-5; 10 bases map to TRBD2. The V gene end was trimmed by 6 bases and the J gene end by 2 bases; junction bases not matched to a gene: 9. This CDR3 is 16 amino acids long. Germline V gives CDR1 SGHTA, CDR2 FQGTGA.

The rearrangement joins TRBV6-2 or TRBV6-3 to TRBJ1-2; a possible D gene is TRBD1 (6 bases). CDR3 length: 13 amino acids. Trimming cost V 5 bases and J 6 bases, with 13 bases left between them. Germline loops: CDR1 MNHEY, CDR2 SVGEGT. For the CDR3, the DNA is TGTGCCAGCAGTACCGGGACATTAAATGGCTACACCTTC. Translated: CASSTGTLNGYTF.

The rearrangement links TRBV4-3 to TRBJ2-7; 10 nucleotides agree with TRBD1. The V gene's germline CDR1 is LGHNA and CDR2 YSLEER. V lost 4 bases to trimming and J lost 5 bases; unmatched junction nucleotides: 8. CDR3 length: 15 residues. CDR3 bases: TGCGCCAGCAGCCTATTTACCGGGACAGGGGACGAGCAGTACTTC. Amino acids: CASSLFTGTGDEQYF.

The J gene is TRBJ2-1, the V gene TRBV18, with D possibly matching TRBD1 (6 bases). Germline CDR1 KGHSH, CDR2 LQKENI. V lost 6 bases and J lost 5, with 20 bases in between. The CDR3 totals 16 residues. The CDR3 loop reads CASSPPTGRSNNEQFF. For the CDR3, the DNA is TGTGCCAGCTCCCCCCCGACAGGCCGAAGTAACAATGAGCAGTTCTTC.

The rearrangement links TRBV19 to TRBJ1-1, with D possibly being TRBD1 (5 bases). The CDR3 contains 14 residues. Germline loops: CDR1 LNHDA, CDR2 SQIVND (reference sequence). V was trimmed by 6 bases and J by 1 base, leaving 12 bases between them. In DNA, the CDR3 is TGTGCCAGTAGCTTCGGGGGAGAGAACACTGAAGCTTTCTTT. This encodes CASSFGGENTEAFF.